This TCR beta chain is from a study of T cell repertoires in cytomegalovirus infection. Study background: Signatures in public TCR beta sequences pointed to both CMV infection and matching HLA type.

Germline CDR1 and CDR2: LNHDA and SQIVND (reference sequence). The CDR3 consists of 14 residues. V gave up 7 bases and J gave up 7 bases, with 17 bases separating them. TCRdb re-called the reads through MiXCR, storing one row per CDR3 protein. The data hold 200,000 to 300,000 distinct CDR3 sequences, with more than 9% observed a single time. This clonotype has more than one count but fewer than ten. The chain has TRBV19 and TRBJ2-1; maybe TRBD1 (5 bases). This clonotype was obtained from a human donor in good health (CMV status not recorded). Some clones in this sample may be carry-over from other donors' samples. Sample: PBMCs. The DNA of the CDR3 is TGTGCCAGTAACTCTCCCCAGGGTAGGAATGAGCAGTTCTTC. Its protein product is CASNSPQGRNEQFF. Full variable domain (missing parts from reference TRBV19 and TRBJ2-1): DGGITQSPKYLFRKEGQNVTLSCEQNLNHDAMYWYRQDPGQGLRLIYYSQIVNDFQKGDIAEGYSVSREKKESFPLTVTSAQKNPTAFYLCASNSPQGRNEQFFGPGTRLTVL.